The text below deals with one T cell receptor beta chain. Ten or more counts support this clonotype. Which antigen it targets is not known. Base quality data are lacking; no much larger clone is found one base away. The approximately 39 donors, aged roughly 6 to 95 years, were systemically healthy Caucasian individuals from Russia. Each donor gave about 9.7 milliliters of peripheral blood, drawn into EDTA-treated Vacutainer tubes. Ficoll-Paque density-gradient centrifugation was used to isolate PBMCs, with at least 6.5 million per sample. Total RNA was extracted from PBMCs with Trizol reagent, with at least 6 micrograms obtained per sample. The percentages of naive CD45RAhigh/CD27high T cells were determined by flow cytometry on a PBMC aliquot from every donor. Reading the germline V gene gives CDR1 MGHRA and CDR2 YSYEKL. Ends trimmed: V by 5 bases, J by 4 bases; bases unmatched to a gene: 9. The CDR3 covers 15 residues, taking in both the cysteine and the phenylalanine. Of all the DNA, just the CDR3 is kept, 45 bases in frame from base 1.

Libraries were made using 5' RACE. The sequencer listed for this sample is Illumina HiSeq 2500. A second PCR of roughly 7 to 11 cycles was run with a J-beta primer mix and a sample-barcoded 5' primer. A unique molecular identifier was introduced onto each TCR beta cDNA molecule by a template-switch 5' adaptor carrying 12 random nucleotides. Each sample yielded at least 2.5 million CDR3-containing paired-end reads. The Mint cDNA synthesis kit, primed by a TRBC-specific oligonucleotide, was used to synthesize first-strand cDNA from all RNA. After uracil-DNA glycosylase treatment, a first 18-cycle PCR used universal primers M1SS and BC2_uni_R on all cDNA. The published analysis was carried out like this. Normalization of each sample was performed by random selection of 1 million high-quality reads, each carrying a distinct molecular identifier. Reads sharing molecular identifiers were discarded rather than binned into consensus sequences. MiTCR, set to a Q25 quality threshold and the strictest error-elimination algorithm, was used for CDR3 identification, clonotype clustering and error correction. A nonparametric unseen species model with Euler transformation was used to estimate a lower bound on total TCR beta diversity. TCRdb itself trimmed the public reads at Q25 with fastp, ran MiXCR and retained productive beta chains. Identical CDR3 protein sequences are pooled into one entry, listed with their most common genes and DNA. Here the V and J calls rest on TCRdb's processing, not on the authors' analysis. Present in this sample are 1.5 million to 2 million distinct CDR3 sequences, roughly 27% of which were seen just once. The top ten clones comprise 7.7% of the sample.

The data derive from a study of blood T cells in healthy people across ages (dated by TCRdb to between 2014 and 2016). Regarding the study in general: In model experiments, template switching captured about one uniquely barcoded TCR beta cDNA molecule for every two T cells. The study measured age-related changes in TCR beta repertoire diversity using deep sequencing normalized with unique cDNA molecular identifiers. The donors were split into four age groups: young (average around 15 years), middle-aged (around 40), aged (approximately 59) and long-lived (roughly 77). To avoid experimental bias, donors of different ages were randomly spread across the sequencing lanes. Using the same blood draw, the study looked at two additional independent replicas of 1 million unique cDNA reads for two donors, one aged 18 to 30 and the other aged 80 or older.

What the research found in general, with its limitations: Total diversity estimates from one million sequenced T cells were considered lower bounds and underestimates. Compared with the aged group, more naive CD4+ T cells, fewer expanded clones and increased TCR diversity were shown by the long-lived group, suggesting age selection. Bulk unsorted PBMC profiling prevented conclusive comparison of naive and antigen-experienced compartments. Observed TCR beta diversity correlated strongly with the percentage of naive T cells measured by flow cytometry. Donor CMV infection status was unknown, potentially confounding age-related changes in expanded clonotypes. Observed TCR beta diversity per million T cells fell roughly linearly with age, and a significant reduction was already apparent by age roughly 40.

Input material: blood. The sequence derives from a woman under 40 in good health. The rearrangement combines TRBV4-1 with TRBJ2-7; TRBD1 lines up with 9 middle nucleotides. The CDR3 corresponds to CASSLSGDRGYEQYF. In nucleotides, the sequence is TGCGCCAGCAGCTTGTCGGGCGACAGGGGGTACGAGCAGTACTTC.